This TCR beta chain was captured by sequencing in a study of human T cells and chemical hapten exposure. Study results and caveats: While controls formed fewer of them, expanded TCRs formed significantly more large CDR3 similarity clusters.

Described time point: pre-sensitization, week 0. The treatment: therapeutic diphenylcyclopropenone sensitization with weekly scalp DPC. Ten or more counts support this clonotype. Its antigen is still unknown. MiXCR was run by TCRdb on the RACE reads, yielding one entry per CDR3 protein. The data hold around 260,000 distinct CDR3 sequences, with roughly 8.9% observed a single time. Per the germline V gene, CDR1 is SQVTM and CDR2 is ANQGSEA. The CDR3 spans 12 residues. The ends were cut back, 7 bases at V and 2 bases at J, with 12 bases in the middle. Source: whole blood, taken in connection with sensitization to the hapten diphenylcyclopropenone (DPC). The chain combines TRBV29-1 with TRBJ2-7, with D perhaps matching TRBD1 or TRBD2 (6 bases each). The receptor's source is a middle-aged woman with alopecia areata. Some clones in this sample may be carry-over from other donors' samples. CDR3 DNA sequence: TGCAGCGCGGCCGGGGGCGCCTACGAGCAGTACTTC. Amino acids: CSAAGGAYEQYF.